Listed below are T cell receptor beta chains from one sample, sequenced in a study of cytomegalovirus exposure and HLA in healthy donors. Assay used: immunoSEQ multiplex PCR; TCRdb lists only in-frame clones, some missing. The sample records 100,000 or so clones, around two thirds being singletons. Source material: PBMCs. These receptors were collected from a man aged 30-40 years in good health and CMV-seropositive. Each CDR3 is given with its conserved first and last residue.

J gene	V gene	CDR3 protein
TRBJ1-6	TRBV19	CASSISYNSPLHF
TRBJ1-4	TRBV6-1	CASSEIRQKLFF
TRBJ1-3	TRBV7-9	CASSLPSGGGNTIYF
TRBJ2-3	TRBV7-2	CASSPRGLRGSDTQYF
TRBJ2-1	TRBV27	CASSRGGNEQFF
TRBJ1-5	TRBV5-4	CASSLGGQGNQPQHF
TRBJ1-2	TRBV6-5	CASSYPQGNGYTF
TRBJ1-5	TRBV18	CASSPQGLHNQPQHF
TRBJ2-1	TRBV18	CASSPVGGYNEQFF
TRBJ2-2	TRBV12-5	CASGLGRSGGAPGELFF
TRBJ1-2	TRBV29-1	CSVQAGAALNYGYTF
TRBJ2-2	TRBV4-1	CASRRLAGTGELFF
TRBJ2-3	TRBV4-1	CASSPIGAGVGDTQYF
TRBJ2-7	TRBV19	CASNGQGNEKQYF
TRBJ2-2	TRBV5-4	CASSYTPGELFF
TRBJ1-4	TRBV6-6	CASSYSEAPNEKLFF
TRBJ1-2	TRBV25-1	CASSRTGTYGYTF
TRBJ1-1	TRBV19	CASSIGDRGSTEAFF
TRBJ1-4	TRBV7-9	CASSSLVGTGSAKLFF
TRBJ2-7	TRBV19	CASSRGGVSSYEQYF
TRBJ1-2	TRBV15	CATSRDQPGTGGNYGYTF
TRBJ2-3	TRBV7-2	CASSLGHYTDTQYF
TRBJ2-7	TRBV7-9	CASSSYRGLRGEQYF
TRBJ1-2	TRBV10-3	CAISEGGSYYGYTF
TRBJ1-2	TRBV7-2	CASSLAGRQGLYGYTF
TRBJ1-2	TRBV27	CASSLGGTNYGYTF
TRBJ2-5	TRBV19	CATFGSQETQYF
TRBJ1-2	TRBV6-5	CASRAGGPYGYTF